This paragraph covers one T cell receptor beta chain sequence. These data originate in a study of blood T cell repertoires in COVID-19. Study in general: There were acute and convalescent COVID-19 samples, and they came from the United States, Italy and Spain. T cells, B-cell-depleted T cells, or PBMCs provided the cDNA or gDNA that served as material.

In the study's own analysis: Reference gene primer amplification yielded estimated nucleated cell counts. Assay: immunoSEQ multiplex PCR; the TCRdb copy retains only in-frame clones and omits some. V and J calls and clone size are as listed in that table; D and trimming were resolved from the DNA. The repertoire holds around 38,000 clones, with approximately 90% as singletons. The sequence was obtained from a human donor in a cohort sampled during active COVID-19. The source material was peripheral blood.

The CDR3 DNA sequence: TGTGCCATCAGTGGGGGCAACTACGAGCAGTACTTC. Its translation is CAISGGNYEQYF. The gene calls are TRBV10-3 and TRBJ2-7, with D maybe TRBD1 (5 bases). The CDR3 is 12 amino acids. The ends were cut back, 4 bases at V and 3 bases at J, with 7 bases in the middle. Germline CDR1 and CDR2: ENHRY and SYGVKD.